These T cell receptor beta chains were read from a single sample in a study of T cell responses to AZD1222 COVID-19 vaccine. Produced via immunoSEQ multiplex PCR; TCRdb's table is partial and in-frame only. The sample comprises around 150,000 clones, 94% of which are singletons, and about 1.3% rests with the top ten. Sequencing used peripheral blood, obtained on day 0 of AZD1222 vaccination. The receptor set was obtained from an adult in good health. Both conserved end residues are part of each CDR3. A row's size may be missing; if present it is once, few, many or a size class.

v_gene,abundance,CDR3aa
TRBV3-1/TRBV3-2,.,CASSLGGYQETQYF
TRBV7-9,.,CASSLGTGLQSPLHF
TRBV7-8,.,CASSLIPGHLGREVAQHF
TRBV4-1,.,CASSQEGEPQHF
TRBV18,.,CASSPLTGYTEAFF
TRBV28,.,CATSSGTYGYTF
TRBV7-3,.,CASSPGGPGDTQYF
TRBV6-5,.,CASRYRGSSTDAEAFF
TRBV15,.,CATSSIRGVHYGYTF
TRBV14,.,CASSQPYSDTQYF
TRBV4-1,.,CASSLSPLGKGELFF
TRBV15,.,CATSRDRPDTQYF
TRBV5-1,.,CASSVTSGNTGELFF
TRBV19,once,CASGPSNTEAFF
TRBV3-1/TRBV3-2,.,CASSSGTANTEAFF
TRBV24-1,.,CATSDPVGTGEKLFF
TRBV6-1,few,CASSERPGDGNSPLHF
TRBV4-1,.,CASRGGGELFF
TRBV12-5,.,CASGYQAGNEQFF
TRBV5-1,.,CASSPGDRLKTDGYTF
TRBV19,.,CASSMLTGRTYNEQFF
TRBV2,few,CASSEGQGFNYGYTF
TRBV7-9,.,CASSLEVFRGRNKNIQYF
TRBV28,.,CASRGQGALIGNQPQHF
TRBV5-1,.,CASSWGQGRNSPLHF
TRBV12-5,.,CASGLGSGNTGELFF
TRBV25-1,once,CASSDPGNTEAFF
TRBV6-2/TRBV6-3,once,CASSYTPGTGGDKTEAFF
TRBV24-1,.,CATSDPWGAEAFF
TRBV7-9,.,CASSSRGGLEKLFF
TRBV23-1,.,CASSQSTGTGSPTITQYF
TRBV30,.,CAWIGTGYGYTF
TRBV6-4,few,CASSETSGGYYNEQFF
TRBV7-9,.,CASSLLASNYGYTF
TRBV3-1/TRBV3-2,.,CASSQAGTGIEQPQHF
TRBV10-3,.,CAISESGGNTEAFF
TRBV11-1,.,CASKTFLEDTIYF
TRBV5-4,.,CASSLGGSGNQPQHF
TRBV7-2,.,CASSLEEKTQYF
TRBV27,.,CASSFLAEPVRSYNEQFF
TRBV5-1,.,CASTLGLAGGQETQYF
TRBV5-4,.,CASSLQGPNQPQHF
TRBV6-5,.,CASSSPGQPQHF
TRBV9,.,CASSAGLSPNYGYTF
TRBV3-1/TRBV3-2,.,CASSQAHNSNQPQHF
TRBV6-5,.,CASRPGPQETQYF
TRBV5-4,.,CASSLASGVGGSYNSPLHF
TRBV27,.,CASSAGTLPYGYTF
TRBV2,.,CASTIMGTGELFF
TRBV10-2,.,CASSVTGSSGNTIYF
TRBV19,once,CASSIGTYSNQPQHF
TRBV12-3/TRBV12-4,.,CASSLGPVYGYTF
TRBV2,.,CASSSETQYF
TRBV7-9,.,CASSYPGGGDTEAFF
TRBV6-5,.,CASSYGGLNNSPLHF
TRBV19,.,CASSLLAGGQAFF
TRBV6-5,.,CASGDRAKNIQYF